The T cell receptor (beta chain) described here comes from a study of cytomegalovirus exposure and HLA in healthy donors. Trimming cost V 5 bases and J 11 bases, with 9 bases left between them. Germline loops: CDR1 LNHDA, CDR2 SQIVND (reference sequence). The CDR3 is 10 residues long. Primers: 60 Vbeta forward and 13 Jbeta reverse. The data were produced by immunoSEQ multiplex PCR, yet TCRdb's version contains in-frame clones alone and is incomplete. The sample lists fewer than 140,000 clones, 65% to 80% seen once, with around 2.6% in the top ten. The source is a male donor in good health and CMV-seropositive. The chain is built from TRBV19 and TRBJ1-1; D not resolved. Sequencing was done on a sample of PBMCs. DNA for the CDR3: TGTGCCAGTAGTTCGTATGCGGCTTTCTTT. This sequence encodes CASSSYAAFF.